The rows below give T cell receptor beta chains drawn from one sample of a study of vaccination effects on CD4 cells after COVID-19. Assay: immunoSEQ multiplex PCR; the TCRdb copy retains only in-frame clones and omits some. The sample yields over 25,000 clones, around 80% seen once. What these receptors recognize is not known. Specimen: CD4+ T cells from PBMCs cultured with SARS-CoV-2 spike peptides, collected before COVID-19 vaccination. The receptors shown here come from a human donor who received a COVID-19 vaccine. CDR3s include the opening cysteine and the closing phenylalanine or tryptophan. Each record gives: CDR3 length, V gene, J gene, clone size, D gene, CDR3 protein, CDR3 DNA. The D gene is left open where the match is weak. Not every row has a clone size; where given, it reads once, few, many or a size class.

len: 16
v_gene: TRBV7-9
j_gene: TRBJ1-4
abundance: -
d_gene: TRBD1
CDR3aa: CASSLSRGQGDEKLFF
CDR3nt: TGTGCCAGCAGCCTCAGCAGGGGGCAGGGGGATGAAAAACTGTTTTTT

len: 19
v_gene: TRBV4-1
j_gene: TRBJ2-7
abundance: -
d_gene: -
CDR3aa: CASSLQVPPQYGLTYEQYF
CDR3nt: TGCGCCAGCAGCCTCCAGGTTCCCCCTCAATATGGCCTCACCTACGAGCAGTACTTC

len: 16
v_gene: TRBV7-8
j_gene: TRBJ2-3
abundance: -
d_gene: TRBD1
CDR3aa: CASSLTTGGGTDTQYF
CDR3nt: TGTGCCAGCAGCCTAACGACAGGGGGGGGCACAGATACGCAGTATTTT

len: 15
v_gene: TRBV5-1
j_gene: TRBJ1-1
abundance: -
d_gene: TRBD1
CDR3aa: CASSLVTTGGTEAFF
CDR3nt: TGCGCCAGCAGCTTGGTGACAACAGGGGGCACTGAAGCTTTCTTT

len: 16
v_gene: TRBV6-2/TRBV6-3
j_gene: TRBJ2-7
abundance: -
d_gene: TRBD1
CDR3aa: CASSSPPGQGRDEQYF
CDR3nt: TGTGCCAGCAGTTCCCCTCCGGGACAGGGGAGGGACGAGCAGTACTTC

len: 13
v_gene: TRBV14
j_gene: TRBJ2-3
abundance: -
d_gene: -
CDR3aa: CASSLRGVDTQYF
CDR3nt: TGTGCCAGCAGCCTCAGGGGTGTCGATACGCAGTATTTT

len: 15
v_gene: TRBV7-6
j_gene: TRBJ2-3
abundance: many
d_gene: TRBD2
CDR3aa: CASSQAGASTDTQYF
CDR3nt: TGTGCCAGCAGTCAAGCGGGGGCTAGCACAGATACGCAGTATTTT

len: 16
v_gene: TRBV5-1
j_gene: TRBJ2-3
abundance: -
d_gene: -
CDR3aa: CASNEVAGSSTDTQYF
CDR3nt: TGCGCCAGCAACGAGGTGGCAGGTTCTTCCACAGATACGCAGTATTTT

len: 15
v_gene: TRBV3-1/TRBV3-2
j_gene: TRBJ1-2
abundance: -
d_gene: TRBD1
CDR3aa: CASSPVGTGNYGYTF
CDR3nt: TGTGCCAGCAGCCCCGTAGGGACAGGGAACTATGGCTACACCTTC

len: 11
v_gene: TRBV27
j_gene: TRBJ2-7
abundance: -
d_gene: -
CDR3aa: CASSPEYEQYF
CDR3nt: TGTGCCAGCAGTCCAGAGTACGAGCAGTACTTC

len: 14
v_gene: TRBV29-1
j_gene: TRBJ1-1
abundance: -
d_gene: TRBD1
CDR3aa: CSVRGTTGGTEAFF
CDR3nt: TGCAGCGTCAGGGGGACTACCGGGGGGACTGAAGCTTTCTTT

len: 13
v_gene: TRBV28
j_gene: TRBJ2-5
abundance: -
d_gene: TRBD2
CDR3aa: CASKAGGPETQYF
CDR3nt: TGTGCCAGCAAGGCGGGAGGGCCGGAGACCCAGTACTTC

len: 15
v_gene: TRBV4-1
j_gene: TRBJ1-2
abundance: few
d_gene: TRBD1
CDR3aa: CASSPTRQGRNGYTF
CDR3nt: TGCGCCAGCAGCCCAACTAGACAGGGTCGGAATGGCTACACCTTC

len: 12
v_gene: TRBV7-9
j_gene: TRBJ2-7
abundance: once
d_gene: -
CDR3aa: CASSWDGYEQYF
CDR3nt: TGTGCCAGCAGCTGGGACGGGTACGAGCAGTACTTC

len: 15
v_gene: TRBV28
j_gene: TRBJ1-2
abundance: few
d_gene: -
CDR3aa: CASSLRGARYYGYTF
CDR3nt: TGTGCCAGCAGTTTAAGGGGGGCCCGTTACTATGGCTACACCTTC

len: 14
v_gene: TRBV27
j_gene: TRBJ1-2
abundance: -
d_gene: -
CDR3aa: CASSLGSGNYGYTF
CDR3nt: TGTGCCAGCAGTTTAGGGAGCGGCAACTATGGCTACACCTTC

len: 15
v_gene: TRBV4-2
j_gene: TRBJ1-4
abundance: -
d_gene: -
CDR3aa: CASSQDPGWGEKLFF
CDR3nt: TGTGCCAGCAGCCAAGATCCAGGGTGGGGTGAAAAACTGTTTTTT

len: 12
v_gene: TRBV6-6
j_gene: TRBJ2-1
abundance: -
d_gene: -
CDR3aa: CASSLRQREQFF
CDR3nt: TGTGCCAGCAGTTTAAGGCAGCGTGAGCAGTTCTTC

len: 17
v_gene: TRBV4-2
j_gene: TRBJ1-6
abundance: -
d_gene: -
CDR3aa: CASSHPWAGRGHSPLHF
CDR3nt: TGTGCCAGCAGCCATCCCTGGGCAGGTCGGGGCCATTCACCCCTCCACTTT

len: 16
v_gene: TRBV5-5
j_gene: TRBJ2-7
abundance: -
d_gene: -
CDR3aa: CASSWDLLGAGKEQYF
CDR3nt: TGTGCCAGCAGCTGGGACCTTTTGGGTGCAGGGAAGGAGCAGTACTTC

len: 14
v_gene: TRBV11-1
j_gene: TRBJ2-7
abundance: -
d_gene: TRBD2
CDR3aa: CASSPVAGNYEQYF
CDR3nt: TGTGCCAGCAGCCCGGTAGCGGGGAACTACGAGCAGTACTTC

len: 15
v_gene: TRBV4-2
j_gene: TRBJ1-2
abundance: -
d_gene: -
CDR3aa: CASSQDHTPHYGYTF
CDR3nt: TGTGCCAGCAGCCAAGACCACACCCCACACTATGGCTACACCTTC

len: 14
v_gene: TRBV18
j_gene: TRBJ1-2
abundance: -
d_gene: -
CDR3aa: CASSPWEGNYGYTF
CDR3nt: TGTGCCAGCTCTCCCTGGGAAGGCAACTATGGCTACACCTTC

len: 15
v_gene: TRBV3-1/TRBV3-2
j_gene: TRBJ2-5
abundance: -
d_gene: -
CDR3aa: CASSQAGAGQETQYF
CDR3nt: TGTGCCAGCAGCCAAGCGGGAGCCGGCCAAGAGACCCAGTACTTC

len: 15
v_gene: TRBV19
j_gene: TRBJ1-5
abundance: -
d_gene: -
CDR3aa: CASSLPARSNQPQHF
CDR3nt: TGTGCCAGTAGTTTGCCAGCGCGTAGCAATCAGCCCCAGCATTTT

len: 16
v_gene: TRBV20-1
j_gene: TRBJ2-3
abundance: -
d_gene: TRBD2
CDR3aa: CSASEGTSGSTDTQYF
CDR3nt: TGCAGTGCTAGTGAAGGGACTAGCGGTAGCACAGATACGCAGTATTTT

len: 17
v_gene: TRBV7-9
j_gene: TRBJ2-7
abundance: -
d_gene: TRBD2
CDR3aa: CASSLGLAGGLNYEQYF
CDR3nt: TGTGCCAGCAGCTTAGGACTAGCGGGGGGACTCAACTACGAGCAGTACTTC

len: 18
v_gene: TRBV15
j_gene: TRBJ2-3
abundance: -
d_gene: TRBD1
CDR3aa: CATSRDHLGTGNTDTQYF
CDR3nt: TGTGCCACCAGCAGAGATCATTTGGGGACAGGGAATACAGATACGCAGTATTTT

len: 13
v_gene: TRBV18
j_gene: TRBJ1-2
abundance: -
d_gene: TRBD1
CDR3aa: CASSGTGGNGYTF
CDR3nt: TGTGCCAGCTCCGGAACAGGGGGCAATGGCTACACCTTC

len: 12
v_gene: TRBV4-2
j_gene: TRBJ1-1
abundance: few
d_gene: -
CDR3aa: CASSQVRAEAFF
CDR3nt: TGTGCCAGCAGCCAAGTGCGGGCTGAAGCTTTCTTT

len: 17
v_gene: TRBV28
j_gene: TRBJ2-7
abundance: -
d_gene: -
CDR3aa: CASSFPGGGTYLYEQYF
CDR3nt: TGTGCCAGCAGTTTCCCCGGTGGCGGGACCTACCTCTACGAGCAGTACTTC

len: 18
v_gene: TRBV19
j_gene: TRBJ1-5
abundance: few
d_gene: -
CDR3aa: CASSTNLPGRGSNQPQHF
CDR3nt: TGTGCCAGTAGTACCAACCTGCCGGGACGGGGAAGCAATCAGCCCCAGCATTTT

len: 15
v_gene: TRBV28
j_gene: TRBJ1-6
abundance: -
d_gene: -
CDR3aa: CASVDGSSYNSPLHF
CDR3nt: TGTGCCAGCGTAGACGGAAGCTCCTATAATTCACCCCTCCACTTT

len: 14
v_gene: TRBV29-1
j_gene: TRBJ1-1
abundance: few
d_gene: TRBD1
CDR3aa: CSVFRTGISTEAFF
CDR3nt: TGCAGCGTTTTCCGGACAGGGATTAGCACTGAAGCTTTCTTT

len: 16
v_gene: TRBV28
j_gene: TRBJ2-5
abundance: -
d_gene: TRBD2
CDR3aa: CASAPLGLAGEETQYF
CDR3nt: TGTGCCAGCGCCCCTCTCGGACTAGCGGGAGAGGAGACCCAGTACTTC

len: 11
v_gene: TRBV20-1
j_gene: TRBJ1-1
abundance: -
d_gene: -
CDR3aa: CSANIYTEAFF
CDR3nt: TGCAGTGCTAACATTTACACTGAAGCTTTCTTT

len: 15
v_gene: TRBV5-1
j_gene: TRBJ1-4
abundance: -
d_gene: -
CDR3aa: CASSPTGRTNEKLFF
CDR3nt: TGCGCCAGCAGCCCGACAGGAAGGACTAATGAAAAACTGTTTTTT

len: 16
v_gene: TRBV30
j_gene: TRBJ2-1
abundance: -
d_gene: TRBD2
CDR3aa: CAWSNPGLAGGHGQFF
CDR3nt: TGTGCCTGGAGTAACCCGGGACTAGCGGGAGGTCACGGGCAGTTCTTC

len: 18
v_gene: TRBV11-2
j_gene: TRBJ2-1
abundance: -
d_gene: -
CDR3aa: CASSLYPDTPSSYNEQFF
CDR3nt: TGTGCCAGCAGCTTATACCCGGATACACCGAGCTCCTACAATGAGCAGTTCTTC

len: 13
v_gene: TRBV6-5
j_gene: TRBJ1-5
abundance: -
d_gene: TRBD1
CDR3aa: CASRGTGWEPQHF
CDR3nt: TGTGCCAGCAGAGGGACAGGGTGGGAGCCCCAGCATTTT

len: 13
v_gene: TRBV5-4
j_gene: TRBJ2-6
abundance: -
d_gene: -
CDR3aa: CASSFSGANVLTF
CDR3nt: TGTGCCAGCAGCTTTTCCGGGGCCAACGTCCTGACTTTC

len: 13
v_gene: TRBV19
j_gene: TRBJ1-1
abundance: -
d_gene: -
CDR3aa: CASSMGRATEAFF
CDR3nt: TGTGCCAGTAGTATGGGGCGGGCTACTGAAGCTTTCTTT